This TCR beta chain was recorded in a study of blood T cell repertoires in COVID-19. V lost 5 bases, J lost 5 bases, and 12 bases lay in between. From germline, CDR1 is SGHNT and CDR2 YENEEA. The CDR3 is 13 residues long. Original handling: Amplification from reference gene primers served as the basis for estimated nucleated cell counts. The method was immunoSEQ multiplex PCR; TCRdb's version includes in-frame clones alone and lacks a portion of them. V, J and clone size were drawn from that table, and D and trimming were deduced from the DNA. This table has approximately 270,000 clones, approximately 89% appearing once.

The receptor was derived from a woman aged 60-75 years who had recovered from COVID-19. The J gene is TRBJ2-5, the V gene TRBV11-3; TRBD2 might be the D (5 bases). The sample was PBMCs or T cells enriched from blood (not recorded which). The CDR3 nucleotides are TGTGCCAGCAGCATCACCAGAGGGGAGACCCAGTACTTC. It codes for CASSITRGETQYF.